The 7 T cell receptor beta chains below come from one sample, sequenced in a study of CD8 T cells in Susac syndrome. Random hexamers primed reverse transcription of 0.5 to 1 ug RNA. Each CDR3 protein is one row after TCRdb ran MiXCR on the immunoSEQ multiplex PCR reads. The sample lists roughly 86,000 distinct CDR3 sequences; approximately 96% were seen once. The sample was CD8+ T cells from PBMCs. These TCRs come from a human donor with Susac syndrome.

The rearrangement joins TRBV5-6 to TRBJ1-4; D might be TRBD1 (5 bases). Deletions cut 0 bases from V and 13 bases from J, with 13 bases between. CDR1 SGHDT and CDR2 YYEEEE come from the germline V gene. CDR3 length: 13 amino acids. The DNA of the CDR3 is TGTGCCAGCAGCTTGGCCAGTCAGGGTGGACTGTTTTTT. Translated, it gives CASSLASQGGLFF.

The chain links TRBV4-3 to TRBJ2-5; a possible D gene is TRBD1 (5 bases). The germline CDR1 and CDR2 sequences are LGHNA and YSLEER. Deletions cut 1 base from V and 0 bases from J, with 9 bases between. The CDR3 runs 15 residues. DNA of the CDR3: TGCGCCAGCAGCCAAGGTGGACACAACCAAGAGACCCAGTACTTC. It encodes CASSQGGHNQETQYF.

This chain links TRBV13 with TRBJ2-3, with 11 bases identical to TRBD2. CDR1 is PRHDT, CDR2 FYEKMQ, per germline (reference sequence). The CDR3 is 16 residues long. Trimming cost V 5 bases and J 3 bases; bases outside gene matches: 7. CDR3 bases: TGTGCCAGCAGCCTCCGACTAGCGGGGAAAACAGATACGCAGTATTTT. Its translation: CASSLRLAGKTDTQYF.

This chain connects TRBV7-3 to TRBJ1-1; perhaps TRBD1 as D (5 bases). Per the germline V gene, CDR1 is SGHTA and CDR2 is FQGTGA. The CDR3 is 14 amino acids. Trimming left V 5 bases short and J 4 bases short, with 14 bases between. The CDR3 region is CASSPIGGTTEAFF. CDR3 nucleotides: TGTGCCAGCAGCCCCATTGGAGGGACCACTGAAGCTTTCTTT. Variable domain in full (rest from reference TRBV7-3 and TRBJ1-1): GAGVSQTPSNKVTEKGKYVELRCDPISGHTALYWYRQSLGQGPEFLIYFQGTGAADDSGLPNDRFFAVRPEGSVSTLKIQRTERGDSAVYLCASSPIGGTTEAFFGQGTRLTVV.

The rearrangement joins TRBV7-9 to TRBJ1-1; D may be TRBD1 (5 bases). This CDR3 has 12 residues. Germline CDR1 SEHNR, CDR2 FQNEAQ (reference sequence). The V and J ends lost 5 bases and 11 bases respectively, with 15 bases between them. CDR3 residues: CASSRDSRRAFF. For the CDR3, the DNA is TGTGCCAGCAGCCGCGACAGCCGGCGGGCTTTCTTT.

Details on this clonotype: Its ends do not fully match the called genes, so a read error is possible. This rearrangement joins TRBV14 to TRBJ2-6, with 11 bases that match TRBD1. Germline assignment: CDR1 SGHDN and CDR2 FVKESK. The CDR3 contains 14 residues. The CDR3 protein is CASSTGQGANVLTF. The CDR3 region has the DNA TGTGCCAGCAGCACTGGACAGGGGGCGAACGTCCTGACTTTC.

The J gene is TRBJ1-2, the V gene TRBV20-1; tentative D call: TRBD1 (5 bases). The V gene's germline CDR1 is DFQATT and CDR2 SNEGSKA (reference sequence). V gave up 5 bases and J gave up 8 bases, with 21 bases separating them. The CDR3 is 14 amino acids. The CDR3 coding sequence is TGCAGTGCTCTAAGGGGAGCAGGGTTGTACGGCTACACCTTC. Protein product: CSALRGAGLYGYTF.